Listed here are 4 T cell receptor beta chains from one sample, sequenced in a study of primary melanoma T cells and metastatic recurrence. Measured with immunoSEQ multiplex PCR; TCRdb has only the in-frame clones, and not every one. The table lists hundreds of clones, 74% of them singletons, with 46% in the top ten. The sample taken for sequencing was melanoma tumor tissue. Receptors were obtained from a human donor with melanoma.

In its sample, this clone was seen a few times. The chain is built from TRBV23-1 and TRBJ2-7; 9 nucleotides match TRBD1. TRBV23-1 qualifies as an ORF whose function is uncertain. Losses at the gene ends were 0 bases for V and 3 bases for J; bases not matched to a gene: 9. CDR3 size: 17 residues. CDR3: CASSQSVQGAPSYEQYF. DNA of the CDR3: TGCGCCAGCAGTCAATCGGTACAGGGGGCACCTAGCTACGAGCAGTACTTC.

The V and J genes are TRBV23-1 and TRBJ2-7; D gene uncertain. TRBV23-1 has ORF status, its function being uncertain. Trimming removed 6 bases at V and 2 bases at J, with 17 bases between. This CDR3 has 15 amino acids. The CDR3, as DNA: TGCGCCAGCAGCTTGGAAGTAGCTGGTACCTACGAGCAGTACTTC. As protein: CASSLEVAGTYEQYF.

The chain recombines TRBV28 with TRBJ2-5; 7 bases fit TRBD1. V trimming: 10 bases; J trimming: 9 bases; junction bases outside the gene matches: 11. CDR1 is MDHEN, CDR2 SYDVKM, per germline. CDR3 size: 12 residues. CDR3 DNA sequence: TGTGCCACGCTGGGACAGTCATTGGCCCAGTACTTC. It specifies CATLGQSLAQYF.

V and J are TRBV2 and TRBJ1-2, with TRBD1 matching over 11 bases. Germline V CDR1 and CDR2: SNHLY, FYNNEI. The CDR3 is 18 amino acids. Trimming removed 5 bases from V and 3 bases from J; junction bases left unmatched: 14. The DNA for the CDR3 is TGTGCCAGCAGTTCCGGGACAGGGGGACGGCATGGGGACTATGGCTACACCTTC. Its protein is CASSSGTGGRHGDYGYTF.